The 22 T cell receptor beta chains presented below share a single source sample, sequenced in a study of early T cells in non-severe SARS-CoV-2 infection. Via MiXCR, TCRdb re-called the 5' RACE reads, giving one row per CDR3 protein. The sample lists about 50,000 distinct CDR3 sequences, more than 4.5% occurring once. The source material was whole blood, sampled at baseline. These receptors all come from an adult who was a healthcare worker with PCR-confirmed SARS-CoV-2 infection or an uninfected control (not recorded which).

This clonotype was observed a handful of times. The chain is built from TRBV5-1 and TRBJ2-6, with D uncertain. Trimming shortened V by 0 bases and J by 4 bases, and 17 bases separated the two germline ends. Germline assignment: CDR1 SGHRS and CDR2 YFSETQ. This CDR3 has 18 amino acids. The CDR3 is CASSLAFGVAAGANVLTF. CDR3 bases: TGCGCCAGCAGCTTGGCATTTGGGGTGGCGGCCGGGGCCAACGTCCTGACTTTC.

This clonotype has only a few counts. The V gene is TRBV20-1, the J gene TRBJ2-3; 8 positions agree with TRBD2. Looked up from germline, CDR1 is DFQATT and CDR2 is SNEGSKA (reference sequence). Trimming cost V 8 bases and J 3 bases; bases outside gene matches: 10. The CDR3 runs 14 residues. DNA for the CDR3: TGCAGTACACAAGCGGGAGCGGGAACAGATACGCAGTATTTT. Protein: CSTQAGAGTDTQYF.

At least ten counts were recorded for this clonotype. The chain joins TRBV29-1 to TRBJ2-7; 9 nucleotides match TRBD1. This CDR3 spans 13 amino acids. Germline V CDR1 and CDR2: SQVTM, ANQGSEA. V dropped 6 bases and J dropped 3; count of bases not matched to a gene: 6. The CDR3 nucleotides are TGCAGCGTCGGGGACAGGGAATTCTACGAGCAGTACTTC. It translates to CSVGDREFYEQYF.

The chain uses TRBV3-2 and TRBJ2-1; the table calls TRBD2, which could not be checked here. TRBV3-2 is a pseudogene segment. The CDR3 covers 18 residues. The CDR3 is CASSLPGAGVRAYNEQFF. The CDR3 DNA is TGTGCCAGCAGCCTGCCGGGAGCGGGAGTTCGGGCCTACAATGAGCAGTTCTTC.

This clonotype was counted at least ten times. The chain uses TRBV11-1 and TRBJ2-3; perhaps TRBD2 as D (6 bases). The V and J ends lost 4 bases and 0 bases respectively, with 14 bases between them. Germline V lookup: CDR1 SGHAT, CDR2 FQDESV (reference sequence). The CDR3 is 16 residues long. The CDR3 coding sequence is TGTGCCAGCAGCTATCTTGACGGGACTAGCACAGATACGCAGTATTTT. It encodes CASSYLDGTSTDTQYF.

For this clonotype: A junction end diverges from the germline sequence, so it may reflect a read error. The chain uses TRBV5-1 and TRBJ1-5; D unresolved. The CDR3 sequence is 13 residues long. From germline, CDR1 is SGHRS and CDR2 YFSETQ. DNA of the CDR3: TGCGCCGGCAGCTTGGAAGGGCTCCAGCCCCAGCATTTT. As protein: CAGSLEGLQPQHF.

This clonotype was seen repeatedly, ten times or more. The CDR3 sequence is CSARDLRGGQVYEQYF. The CDR3 DNA sequence: TGCAGTGCTAGAGATCTGCGAGGGGGACAGGTCTACGAGCAGTACTTC. The chain employs TRBV20-1 and TRBJ2-7; TRBD1 aligns across 8 bases. After removal of 0 bases from V and 3 bases from J, the junction contained 10 bases not matched to a gene. The CDR3 is 16 residues long. In germline, CDR1 is DFQATT, CDR2 SNEGSKA (reference sequence).

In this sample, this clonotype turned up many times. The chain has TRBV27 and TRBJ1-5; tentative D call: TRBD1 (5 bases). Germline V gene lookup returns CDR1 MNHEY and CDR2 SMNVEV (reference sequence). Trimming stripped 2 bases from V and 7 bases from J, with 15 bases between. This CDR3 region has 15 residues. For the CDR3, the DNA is TGTGCCAGCAGTTTAATGGCGGGGGGTGAACAGCCCCAGCATTTT. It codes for CASSLMAGGEQPQHF.

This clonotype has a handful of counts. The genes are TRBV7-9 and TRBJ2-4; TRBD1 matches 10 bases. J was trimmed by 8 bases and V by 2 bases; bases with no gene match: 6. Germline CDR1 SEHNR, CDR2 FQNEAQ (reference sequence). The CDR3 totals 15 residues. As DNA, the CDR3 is TGTGCCAGCAGCTTATTTGCGGGACAGGGGTACATTCAGTACTTC. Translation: CASSLFAGQGYIQYF.

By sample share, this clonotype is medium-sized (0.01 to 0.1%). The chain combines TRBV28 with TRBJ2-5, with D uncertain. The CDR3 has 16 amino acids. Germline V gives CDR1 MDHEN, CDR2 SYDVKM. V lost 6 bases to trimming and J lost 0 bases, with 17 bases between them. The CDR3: CASSPADGRYQETQYF. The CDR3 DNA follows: TGTGCCAGCAGCCCCGCGGACGGCCGGTACCAAGAGACCCAGTACTTC.

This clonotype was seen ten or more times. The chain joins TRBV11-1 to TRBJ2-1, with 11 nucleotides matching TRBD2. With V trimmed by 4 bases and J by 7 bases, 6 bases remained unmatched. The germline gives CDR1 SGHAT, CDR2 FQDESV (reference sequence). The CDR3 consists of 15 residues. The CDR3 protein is CASSSRLAGNNEQFF. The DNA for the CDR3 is TGTGCCAGCAGCTCCAGACTAGCGGGGAATAATGAGCAGTTCTTC.

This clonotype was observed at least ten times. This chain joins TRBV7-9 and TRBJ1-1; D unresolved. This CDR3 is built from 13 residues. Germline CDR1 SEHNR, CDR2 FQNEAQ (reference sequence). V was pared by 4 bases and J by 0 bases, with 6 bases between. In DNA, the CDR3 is TGTGCCAGCAGCTCCCCCTTGAACACTGAAGCTTTCTTT. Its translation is CASSSPLNTEAFF.

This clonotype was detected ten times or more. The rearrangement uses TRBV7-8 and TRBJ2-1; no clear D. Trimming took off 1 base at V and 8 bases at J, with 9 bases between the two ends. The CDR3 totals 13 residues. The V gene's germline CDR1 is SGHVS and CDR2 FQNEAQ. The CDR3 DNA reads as TGTGCCAGCAGCTTAGGACCTAGGGATGAGCAGTTCTTC. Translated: CASSLGPRDEQFF.

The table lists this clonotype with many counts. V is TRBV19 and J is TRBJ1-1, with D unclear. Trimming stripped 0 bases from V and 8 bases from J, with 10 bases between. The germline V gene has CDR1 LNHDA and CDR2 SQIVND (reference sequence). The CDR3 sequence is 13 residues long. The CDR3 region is CASSIDRRGEAFF. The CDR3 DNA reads TGTGCCAGTAGTATAGATAGGCGTGGAGAAGCTTTCTTT.

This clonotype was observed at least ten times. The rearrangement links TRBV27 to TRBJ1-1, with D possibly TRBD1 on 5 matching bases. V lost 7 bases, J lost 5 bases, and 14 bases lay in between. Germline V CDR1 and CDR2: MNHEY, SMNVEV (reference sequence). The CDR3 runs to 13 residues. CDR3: CASTPQGTTEAFF. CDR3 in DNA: TGTGCCAGCACCCCTCAGGGCACTACTGAAGCTTTCTTT.

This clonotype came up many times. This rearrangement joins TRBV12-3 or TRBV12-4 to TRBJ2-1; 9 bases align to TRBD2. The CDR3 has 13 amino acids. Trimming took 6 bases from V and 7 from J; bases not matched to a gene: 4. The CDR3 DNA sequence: TGTGCCAGCAGAAAAGCGGGGGGAAATGAGCAGTTCTTC. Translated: CASRKAGGNEQFF.

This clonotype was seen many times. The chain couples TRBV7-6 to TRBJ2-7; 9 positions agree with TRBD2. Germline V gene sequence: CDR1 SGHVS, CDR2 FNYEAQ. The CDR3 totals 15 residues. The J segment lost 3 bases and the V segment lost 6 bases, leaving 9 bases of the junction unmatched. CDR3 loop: CASSPTSGGDYEQYF. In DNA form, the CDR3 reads TGTGCCAGCAGTCCGACTAGCGGAGGGGACTACGAGCAGTACTTC.

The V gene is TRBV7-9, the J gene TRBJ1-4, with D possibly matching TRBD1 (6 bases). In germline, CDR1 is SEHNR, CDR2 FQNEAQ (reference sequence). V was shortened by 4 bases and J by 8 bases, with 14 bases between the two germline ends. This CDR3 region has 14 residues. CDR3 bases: TGTGCCAGCAGCTCCACAGGGTCCCAGGAAAAACTGTTTTTT. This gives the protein CASSSTGSQEKLFF.

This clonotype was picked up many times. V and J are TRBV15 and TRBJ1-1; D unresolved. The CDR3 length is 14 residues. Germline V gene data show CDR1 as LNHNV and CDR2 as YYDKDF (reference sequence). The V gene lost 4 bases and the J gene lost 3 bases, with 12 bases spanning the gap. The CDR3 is CATSTPYQDTEAFF. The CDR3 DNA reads TGTGCCACCAGCACTCCGTATCAAGACACTGAAGCTTTCTTT.

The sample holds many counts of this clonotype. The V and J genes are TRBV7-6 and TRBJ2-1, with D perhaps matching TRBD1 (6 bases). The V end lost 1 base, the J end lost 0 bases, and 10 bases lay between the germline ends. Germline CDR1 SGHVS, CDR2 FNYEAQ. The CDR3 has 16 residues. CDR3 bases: TGTGCCAGCAGCTTAGGGGGGCCTAGCTCCTACAATGAGCAGTTCTTC. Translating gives CASSLGGPSSYNEQFF.

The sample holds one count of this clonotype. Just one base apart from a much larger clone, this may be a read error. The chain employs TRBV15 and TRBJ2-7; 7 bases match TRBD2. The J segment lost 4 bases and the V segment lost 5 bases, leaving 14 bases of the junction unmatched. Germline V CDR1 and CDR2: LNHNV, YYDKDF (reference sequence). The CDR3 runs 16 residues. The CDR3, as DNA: TGTGCCACCAGCTCGGTCGGCGGGAGTCTAAAATACGAGCAGTACTTC. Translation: CATSSVGGSLKYEQYF.

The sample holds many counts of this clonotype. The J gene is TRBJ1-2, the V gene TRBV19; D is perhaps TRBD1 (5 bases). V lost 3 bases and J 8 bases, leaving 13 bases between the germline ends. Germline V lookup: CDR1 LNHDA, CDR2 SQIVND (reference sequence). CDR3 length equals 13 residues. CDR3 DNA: TGTGCCAGTAGTATCGCCAGGGTGGGCGGCTACACCTTC. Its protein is CASSIARVGGYTF.